The T cell receptor beta chain described here comes from a study of shared clonotypes between healthy human individuals. Over several immunoSEQ plates, each subset's genomic DNA was distributed in even portions. The assay was immunoSEQ multiplex PCR, and TCRdb's table has in-frame clones only and misses some. The table has more than 2,000,000 clones, about 92% seen once. The study separated CD4+ cells into CD45RA+ naive and CD45RA-negative memory subsets. V lost 1 base and J 0 bases, leaving 10 bases between the germline ends. Germline values: CDR1 SGHTA, CDR2 FQGNSA. The CDR3 is 16 residues long. The receptor was derived from a man between 18 and 35 years old in good health. Sequencing was performed on naive CD4+ T cells sorted from blood. The subset is: CD45RA+ positively selected. The chain couples TRBV7-2 to TRBJ1-3; D is uncertain. The DNA of the CDR3 is TGTGCCAGCAGCTTAGAGGCACGCAACTCTGGAAACACCATATATTTT. Translation gives CASSLEARNSGNTIYF.